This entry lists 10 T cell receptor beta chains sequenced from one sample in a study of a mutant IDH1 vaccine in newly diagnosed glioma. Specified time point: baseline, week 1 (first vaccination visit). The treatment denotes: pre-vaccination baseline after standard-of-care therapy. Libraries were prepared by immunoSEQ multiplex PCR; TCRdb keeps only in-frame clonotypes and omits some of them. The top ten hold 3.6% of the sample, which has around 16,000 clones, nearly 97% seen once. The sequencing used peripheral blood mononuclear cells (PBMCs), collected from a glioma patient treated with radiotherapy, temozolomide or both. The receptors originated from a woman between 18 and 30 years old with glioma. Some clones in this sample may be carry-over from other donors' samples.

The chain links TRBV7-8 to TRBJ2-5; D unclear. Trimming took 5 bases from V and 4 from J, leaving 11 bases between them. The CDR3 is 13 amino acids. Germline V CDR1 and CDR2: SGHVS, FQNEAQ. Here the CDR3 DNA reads TGTGCCAGCAGCCTTCCAATGGGAGAGACCCAGTACTTC. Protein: CASSLPMGETQYF.

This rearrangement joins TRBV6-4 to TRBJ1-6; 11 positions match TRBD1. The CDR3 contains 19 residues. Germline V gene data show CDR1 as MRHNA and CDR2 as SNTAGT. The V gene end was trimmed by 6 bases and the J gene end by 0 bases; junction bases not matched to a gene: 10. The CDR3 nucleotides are TGTGCCAGCAGCGCTCGAGGACAGGGGGCCAGCTCCTATAATTCACCCCTCCACTTT. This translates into CASSARGQGASSYNSPLHF.

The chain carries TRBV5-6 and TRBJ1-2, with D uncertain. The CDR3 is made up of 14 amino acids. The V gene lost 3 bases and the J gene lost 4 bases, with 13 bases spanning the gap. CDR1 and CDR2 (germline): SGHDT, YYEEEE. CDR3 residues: CASSSPGVTYGYTF. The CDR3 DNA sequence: TGTGCCAGCAGCTCCCCCGGGGTTACCTATGGCTACACCTTC.

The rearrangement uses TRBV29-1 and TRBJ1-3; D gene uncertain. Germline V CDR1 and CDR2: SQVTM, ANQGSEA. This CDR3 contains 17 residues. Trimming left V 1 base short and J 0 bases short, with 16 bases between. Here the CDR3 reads CSVEGRGGPLSGNTIYF. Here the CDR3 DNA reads TGCAGCGTTGAAGGTCGGGGAGGGCCCCTCTCTGGAAACACCATATATTTT.

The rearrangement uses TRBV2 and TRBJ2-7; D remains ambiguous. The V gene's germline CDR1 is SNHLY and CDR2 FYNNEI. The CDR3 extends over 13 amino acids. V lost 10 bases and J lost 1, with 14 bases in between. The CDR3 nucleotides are TGTGCCACCGCAGCTCCCGGGTCCTACGAGCAGTACTTC. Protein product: CATAAPGSYEQYF.

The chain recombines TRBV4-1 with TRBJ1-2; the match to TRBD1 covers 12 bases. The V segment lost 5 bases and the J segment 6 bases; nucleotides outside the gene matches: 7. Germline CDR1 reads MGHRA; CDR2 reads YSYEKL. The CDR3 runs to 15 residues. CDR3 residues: CASSSSGQGADGYTF. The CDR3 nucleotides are TGCGCCAGCAGCTCCTCGGGACAGGGGGCGGATGGCTACACCTTC.

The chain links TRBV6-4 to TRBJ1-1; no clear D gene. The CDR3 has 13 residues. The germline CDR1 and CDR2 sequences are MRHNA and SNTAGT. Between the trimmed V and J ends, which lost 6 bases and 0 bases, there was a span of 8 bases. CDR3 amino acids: CASSGEVNTEAFF. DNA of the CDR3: TGTGCCAGCAGCGGAGAAGTGAACACTGAAGCTTTCTTT.

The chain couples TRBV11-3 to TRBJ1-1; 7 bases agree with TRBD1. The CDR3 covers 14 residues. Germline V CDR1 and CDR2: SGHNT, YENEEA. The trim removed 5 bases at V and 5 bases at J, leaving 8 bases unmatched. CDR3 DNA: TGTGCCAGCAGCCCAGACAGGGTTTTGACTGAAGCTTTCTTT. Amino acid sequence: CASSPDRVLTEAFF.

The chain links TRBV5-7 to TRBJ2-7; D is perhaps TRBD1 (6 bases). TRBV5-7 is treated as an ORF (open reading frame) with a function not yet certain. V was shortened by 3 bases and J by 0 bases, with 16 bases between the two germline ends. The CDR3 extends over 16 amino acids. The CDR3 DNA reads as TGTGCCAGCAGCTCGGAAACACCAGGGGTCTCCTACGAGCAGTACTTC. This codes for CASSSETPGVSYEQYF.

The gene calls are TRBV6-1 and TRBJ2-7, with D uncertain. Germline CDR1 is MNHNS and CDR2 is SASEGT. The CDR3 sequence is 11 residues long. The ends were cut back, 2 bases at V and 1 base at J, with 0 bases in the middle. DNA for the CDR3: TGTGCCAGCAGTGAATCCTACGAGCAGTACTTC. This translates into CASSESYEQYF.